The present TCR beta chain was sequenced within a study of blood T cell repertoires in COVID-19. This clone was counted once. Produced via immunoSEQ multiplex PCR; TCRdb's table is partial and in-frame only. The top ten clones hold around 1.4% of a sample with hundreds of thousands of clones, about nine tenths of them seen once. There are 13 residues in the CDR3. Looked up from germline, CDR1 is SGHNT and CDR2 is YYREEE (reference sequence). V was trimmed by 4 bases and J by 6 bases, leaving 14 bases between them. The chain uses TRBV5-4 and TRBJ2-7; TRBD2 might be the D (5 bases). The sequenced sample consisted of peripheral blood. The sequence derives from a woman aged 30 to 39 with active or convalescent COVID-19. The CDR3 is CASSPDGVGEQYF. CDR3 in DNA: TGTGCCAGCAGCCCGGACGGGGTGGGCGAGCAGTACTTC. The complete variable domain, with remaining parts taken from reference TRBV5-4 and TRBJ2-7, reads ETGVTQSPTHLIKTRGQQVTLRCSSQSGHNTVSWYQQALGQGPQFIFQYYREEENGRGNFPPRFSGLQFPNYSSELNVNALELDDSALYLCASSPDGVGEQYFGPGTRLTVT.